These 8 T cell receptor beta chains were sequenced from one sample in a study of CD8 T cells in ankylosing spondylitis. TCRdb redid the calling of the 5' RACE reads with MiXCR, one entry per CDR3 protein. Here the sample spans about 220,000 distinct CDR3 sequences, roughly 6.6% being singletons. General study results and limits: A TCR beta motif of several highly homologous variants appeared characteristic of ankylosing spondylitis blood.

These receptors have no known antigen. Material for sequencing was blood, either unsorted or a sorted T cell fraction (not recorded which). These receptor sequences come from a male donor with ankylosing spondylitis.

This clonotype occurred many times. The chain recombines TRBV4-3 with TRBJ2-1; D unresolved. The CDR3 is 15 amino acids. Germline V gives CDR1 LGHNA, CDR2 YSLEER. The V end was cut by 1 base, the J end by 3 bases, with 10 bases between. The CDR3 sequence: CASSQGLGGYNEQFF. The CDR3 bases are TGCGCCAGCAGCCAAGGCTTGGGCGGCTACAATGAGCAGTTCTTC.

The table lists this clonotype with many counts. The chain joins TRBV2 to TRBJ2-7; no definite D call. This CDR3 is built from 13 residues. CDR1 and CDR2 (germline): SNHLY, FYNNEI. The germline V and J ends were trimmed by 8 bases and 4 bases, with 15 bases remaining between them. CDR3 residues: CASLDSGPYEQYF. The CDR3 DNA follows: TGTGCCAGCTTAGACTCGGGCCCATACGAGCAGTACTTC.

This clonotype has more than one count but fewer than ten. The chain carries TRBV7-9 and TRBJ2-3, with 10 bases aligning to TRBD1. Germline-derived CDR1 and CDR2 are SEHNR and FQNEAQ (reference sequence). The junction had 13 bases not matched to a gene; V was cut back by 5 bases and J by 8 bases. CDR3 length equals 16 residues. The CDR3 DNA sequence: TGTGCCAGCAGCCCTAGAACCCCAGGACAGGGGGTTACGCAGTATTTT. Its protein product is CASSPRTPGQGVTQYF.

In its sample, this clonotype was seen a few times. The chain employs TRBV2 and TRBJ2-2; weak D call: TRBD2 (5 bases). The CDR3 runs 16 residues. V was pared by 7 bases and J by 5 bases, with 20 bases between. Germline CDR1 is SNHLY and CDR2 is FYNNEI. As DNA, the CDR3 is TGTGCCAGCAATAAGTGGAGCGGTGAACGGACCGGGGAGCTGTTTTTT. Amino acid sequence: CASNKWSGERTGELFF.

This clonotype was counted ten times or more. The genes are TRBV7-6 and TRBJ2-3, with D possibly TRBD1 on 5 matching bases. CDR3 length equals 14 residues. Germline CDR1 SGHVS, CDR2 FNYEAQ. The germline V and J ends were trimmed by 1 base and 4 bases, with 9 bases remaining between them. This chain's CDR3 is CASSLDRTPDTQYF. In DNA, the CDR3 is TGTGCCAGCAGCTTAGATAGGACACCAGATACGCAGTATTTT. The full variable domain, completed using reference TRBV7-6 and TRBJ2-3, is GAGVSQSPRYKVTKRGQDVALRCDPISGHVSLYWYRQALGQGPEFLTYFNYEAQQDKSGLPNDRFSAERPEGSISTLTIQRTEQRDSAMYRCASSLDRTPDTQYFGPGTRLTVL.

V and J are TRBV28 and TRBJ1-2, with D unresolved. The CDR3 consists of 14 residues. With 2 bases removed from V and 3 bases from J, the gap between germline ends came to 10 bases. In germline, CDR1 is MDHEN, CDR2 SYDVKM. CDR3 nucleotides: TGTGCCAGCAGTTTAATGGGGTTGGACTATGGCTACACCTTC. Its translation: CASSLMGLDYGYTF.

This clonotype was counted ten times or more. This chain joins TRBV5-1 and TRBJ1-5; 7 nucleotides agree with TRBD1. Germline V gives CDR1 SGHRS, CDR2 YFSETQ. V lost 0 bases, J lost 5 bases, and 8 bases stayed unmatched. There are 16 residues in the CDR3. CDR3 sequence (DNA): TGCGCCAGCAGCTTGGAAGGGGGCATCGGAGATCAGCCCCAGCATTTT. It translates to CASSLEGGIGDQPQHF.

This clonotype was observed at least ten times. CDR3 sequence reads: CASGPDNQPQHF. The CDR3, as DNA: TGTGCCAGCGGACCGGATAATCAGCCCCAGCATTTT. The chain is built from TRBV6-5 and TRBJ1-5; D call uncertain. This CDR3 has 12 amino acids. The V gene lost 8 bases and the J gene lost 4 bases, with 9 bases spanning the gap. CDR1 is MNHEY, CDR2 SVGAGI, per germline.